The rows below give T cell receptor beta chains drawn from one sample of a study of memory CD4+ T cells and cytomegalovirus serostatus. TCRdb keeps only in-frame clones here, not all; method: immunoSEQ multiplex PCR. This table holds 61,000 or so clones, less than 85% found once. The sample taken for sequencing was memory CD4+ T cells from blood. The receptors shown here come from an adult in good health and CMV-seronegative. Some clones in this sample may be carry-over from other donors' samples. CDR3s include the opening cysteine and the closing phenylalanine or tryptophan. The order of the fields is clone size, CDR3 length, D gene, J gene, V gene, CDR3 DNA, CDR3 protein. A D gene is named only where the DNA matches it firmly. The size entry is marked missing in some rows and otherwise reads once, few, many or a size class.

size: .
length: 14
D: .
J: TRBJ2-3
V: TRBV10-2
DNA: TGCGCCAGCAGTCTCCCTCTAGCGACAGATACGCAGTATTTT
CDR3: CASSLPLATDTQYF

size: .
length: 13
D: .
J: TRBJ2-3
V: TRBV10-1
DNA: TGCGCCAGCAGTGCCCAGGGCGCAGATACGCAGTATTTT
CDR3: CASSAQGADTQYF

size: .
length: 14
D: TRBD2
J: TRBJ2-1
V: TRBV5-1
DNA: TGCGCCAGCAGTCCCGGGACTAGCGGGAATGAGCAGTTCTTC
CDR3: CASSPGTSGNEQFF

size: .
length: 15
D: .
J: TRBJ1-2
V: TRBV19
DNA: TGTGCCAGTAGTATAGATCCGAGCGGCGGTTCTGGCTACACCTTC
CDR3: CASSIDPSGGSGYTF

size: .
length: 14
D: .
J: TRBJ2-7
V: TRBV7-9
DNA: TGTGCCAGCAGCCCAAGACAGAGATACTACGAGCAGTACTTC
CDR3: CASSPRQRYYEQYF

size: .
length: 12
D: .
J: TRBJ2-7
V: TRBV7-6
DNA: TGTGCCAGCAGCGCAACAGGCTACGAGCAGTACTTC
CDR3: CASSATGYEQYF

size: .
length: 18
D: .
J: TRBJ2-2
V: TRBV30
DNA: TGTGCCTGGAATGTGGGGTGGTCGGACAGACCGAACACCGGGGAGCTGTTTTTT
CDR3: CAWNVGWSDRPNTGELFF

size: .
length: 11
D: .
J: TRBJ2-5
V: TRBV20-1
DNA: TGCAGTGCCCTTTTCCAAGAGACCCAGTACTTC
CDR3: CSALFQETQYF

size: .
length: 12
D: .
J: TRBJ1-6
V: TRBV6-5
DNA: TGTGCCAGCAGGCAGTATAATTCACCCCTCCACTTT
CDR3: CASRQYNSPLHF

size: .
length: 17
D: TRBD2
J: TRBJ2-3
V: TRBV7-3
DNA: TGTGCCAGCAGCTTTTTGCCGACTAGCGGGAGGTCGGATACGCAGTATTTT
CDR3: CASSFLPTSGRSDTQYF

size: once
length: 12
D: .
J: TRBJ2-3
V: TRBV2
DNA: TGTGCCAGCAGGGGGCAAGCAGATACGCAGTATTTT
CDR3: CASRGQADTQYF

size: few
length: 13
D: TRBD1
J: TRBJ1-1
V: TRBV18
DNA: TGTGCCAGCTCACCATCGGGACAGGGTGAAGCTTTCTTT
CDR3: CASSPSGQGEAFF

size: few
length: 18
D: .
J: TRBJ2-1
V: TRBV10-3
DNA: TGTGCCATCAGCGGCGGGGGCCCGCCGTACGGCTCCTACAATGAGCAGTTCTTC
CDR3: CAISGGGPPYGSYNEQFF

size: .
length: 22
D: TRBD2
J: TRBJ2-3
V: TRBV13
DNA: TGTGCCAGCAGCTATAGCTTCCAGGTTGTTATAGGGTTACGGGAGGACACAGATACGCAGTATTTT
CDR3: CASSYSFQVVIGLREDTDTQYF

size: .
length: 15
D: .
J: TRBJ1-5
V: TRBV11-2
DNA: TGTGCCAGCAGCTTAGGCGGGGGGATCTTGCAGCCCCAGCATTTT
CDR3: CASSLGGGILQPQHF

size: .
length: 16
D: TRBD1
J: TRBJ2-7
V: TRBV12-5
DNA: TGTGCTAGTGGTTCCCGGATCGGGACAGAAGCCTACGAGCAGTACTTC
CDR3: CASGSRIGTEAYEQYF

size: few
length: 14
D: .
J: TRBJ2-2
V: TRBV11-1
DNA: TGTGCCAGCAGCTCGGACTCGAACACCGGGGAGCTGTTTTTT
CDR3: CASSSDSNTGELFF

size: .
length: 12
D: .
J: TRBJ1-2
V: TRBV10-2
DNA: TGCGCCAGCAGTGGCACCGTCTATGGCTACACCTTC
CDR3: CASSGTVYGYTF

size: .
length: 15
D: TRBD2
J: TRBJ2-5
V: TRBV7-9
DNA: TGTGCCAGCAGCCCGGGACTAGCGGCAAGTTTAACCCAGTACTTC
CDR3: CASSPGLAASLTQYF

size: .
length: 10
D: .
J: TRBJ1-2
V: TRBV29-1
DNA: TGCAGCGTTGAAGAGGAAGGCTACACCTTC
CDR3: CSVEEEGYTF

size: once
length: 13
D: .
J: TRBJ1-1
V: TRBV7-2
DNA: TGTGCCAGCGCGCGGGGGATGAACACTGAAGCTTTCTTT
CDR3: CASARGMNTEAFF

size: .
length: 14
D: TRBD1
J: TRBJ1-4
V: TRBV28
DNA: TGTGCCAGCAGCCGACAGGGGCGCGATGAAAAACTGTTTTTT
CDR3: CASSRQGRDEKLFF

size: once
length: 14
D: .
J: TRBJ2-2
V: TRBV11-2
DNA: TGTGCCAGCAGCTTATCTCGGGACACCGGGGAGCTGTTTTTT
CDR3: CASSLSRDTGELFF

size: .
length: 16
D: TRBD1
J: TRBJ2-1
V: TRBV28
DNA: TGTGCCAGCAGTGGGACAGGGTTTCGCCTAGGGAATGAGCAGTTCTTC
CDR3: CASSGTGFRLGNEQFF

size: .
length: 16
D: TRBD1
J: TRBJ1-1
V: TRBV27
DNA: TGTGCCAGCAGTTTATTCCCGGGACAGGGGATGAGAAGGCCTTTCTTT
CDR3: CASSLFPGQGMRRPFF

size: once
length: 15
D: .
J: TRBJ1-5
V: TRBV7-2
DNA: TGTGCCAGCAGCCCATGGGTATATGGCAATCAGCCCCAGCATTTT
CDR3: CASSPWVYGNQPQHF

size: .
length: 17
D: .
J: TRBJ1-5
V: TRBV19
DNA: TGTGCCAGTAGTACCGCCCCGACACAGGGCAGCAATCAGCCCCAGCATTTT
CDR3: CASSTAPTQGSNQPQHF

size: few
length: 12
D: .
J: TRBJ1-1
V: TRBV7-9
DNA: TGTGCCAGCAGCTTAGTCGTTGGGGAGGCTTTCTTT
CDR3: CASSLVVGEAFF

size: .
length: 13
D: TRBD2
J: TRBJ2-7
V: TRBV11-3
DNA: TGTGCCAGCAGCATCAGGGAGGGCCACGAGCAGTACTTC
CDR3: CASSIREGHEQYF

size: once
length: 11
D: .
J: TRBJ2-3
V: TRBV30
DNA: TGTGCCTGGAGCCTCACAGATACGCAGTATTTT
CDR3: CAWSLTDTQYF

size: .
length: 14
D: .
J: TRBJ2-7
V: TRBV28
DNA: TGTGCCAGCAGTTTGGCCTCTACCGTCCGTGAGCAGTACTTC
CDR3: CASSLASTVREQYF

size: .
length: 13
D: TRBD1
J: TRBJ1-4
V: TRBV2
DNA: TGTGCCAGCAGTGGGACAGGGGGTGAAAAACTGTTTTTT
CDR3: CASSGTGGEKLFF

size: .
length: 12
D: .
J: TRBJ1-2
V: TRBV28
DNA: TGTGCCAGCTCGGATCCCCGGAGGGGCTACACCTTC
CDR3: CASSDPRRGYTF

size: few
length: 13
D: .
J: TRBJ1-1
V: TRBV21-1
DNA: TGTGCCAGCAGCAAAGAGCACACTTCGGAAGCTTTCTTT
CDR3: CASSKEHTSEAFF

size: .
length: 14
D: .
J: TRBJ1-3
V: TRBV6-5
DNA: TGTGCCAGCAGTTACTCCCCGGGTGGAAACACCATATATTTT
CDR3: CASSYSPGGNTIYF

size: .
length: 19
D: .
J: TRBJ1-5
V: TRBV6-1
DNA: TGTGCCAGCAGTGAAACCCGACCCTTGGCCCCTCGGAGCAATCAGCCCCAGCATTTT
CDR3: CASSETRPLAPRSNQPQHF

size: .
length: 16
D: TRBD1
J: TRBJ2-2
V: TRBV7-7
DNA: TGTGCTAGCAGCTCCTATCAGGGGGCTGCCACCGGGGAGCTGTTTTTT
CDR3: CASSSYQGAATGELFF

size: .
length: 17
D: .
J: TRBJ1-1
V: TRBV27
DNA: TGTGCCAGCTGCCTGATGACAGATTACAAAGGATACACTGAAGCTTTCTTT
CDR3: CASCLMTDYKGYTEAFF

size: .
length: 13
D: .
J: TRBJ1-2
V: TRBV2
DNA: TGTGCCAGCAGTGCCGGGCCTTGGGAAGGCTACACCTTC
CDR3: CASSAGPWEGYTF

size: once
length: 14
D: .
J: TRBJ2-5
V: TRBV6-1
DNA: TGTGCCAGCAGTGACAGGGTTGGGGGAGAGACCCAGTACTTC
CDR3: CASSDRVGGETQYF

size: .
length: 14
D: .
J: TRBJ1-2
V: TRBV5-1
DNA: TGCGCCAGCAGCCCCGCGGGAGGGCCAAATGGCTACACCTTC
CDR3: CASSPAGGPNGYTF

size: once
length: 15
D: .
J: TRBJ2-3
V: TRBV7-2
DNA: TGTGCCAGCAGCTTAGGAGGATTGGGGACAGATACGCAGTATTTT
CDR3: CASSLGGLGTDTQYF

size: .
length: 15
D: .
J: TRBJ2-3
V: TRBV6-1
DNA: TGTGCCAGCATAGCGAATCTCTTGGGCACAGATACGCAGTATTTT
CDR3: CASIANLLGTDTQYF

size: .
length: 13
D: .
J: TRBJ2-2
V: TRBV13
DNA: TGTGCCAGCAGCGTTCAGGAAGCCGGGGAGCTGTTTTTT
CDR3: CASSVQEAGELFF

size: .
length: 16
D: .
J: TRBJ1-4
V: TRBV4-3
DNA: TGCGCCAGCAGCCGTGTACACGGGACACCGATTGAAAAACTGTTTTTT
CDR3: CASSRVHGTPIEKLFF

size: once
length: 12
D: .
J: TRBJ2-3
V: TRBV29-1
DNA: TGCAGCGTTGATCAGGTCGCAGATACGCAGTATTTT
CDR3: CSVDQVADTQYF

size: .
length: 16
D: TRBD1
J: TRBJ2-5
V: TRBV5-5
DNA: TGTGCCAGCAGCTTGGTCCCGGGACAGGGTGGAGAGACCCAGTACTTC
CDR3: CASSLVPGQGGETQYF

size: once
length: 16
D: .
J: TRBJ2-1
V: TRBV5-8
DNA: TGTGCCAGCAGCTCCGGGTCCGCACCCTCCTACAATGAGCAGTTCTTC
CDR3: CASSSGSAPSYNEQFF

size: .
length: 18
D: TRBD2
J: TRBJ2-1
V: TRBV19
DNA: TGTGCCAGTAGTATAGGGAGGCTAGCGGGGGTATCTTACAATGAGCAGTTCTTC
CDR3: CASSIGRLAGVSYNEQFF

size: .
length: 13
D: .
J: TRBJ2-1
V: TRBV5-1
DNA: TGCGCCAGCAGCTGGGGACGTGCCAATGAGCAGTTCTTC
CDR3: CASSWGRANEQFF

size: few
length: 15
D: .
J: TRBJ1-3
V: TRBV10-2
DNA: TGCGCCAGCAGTGAGTCGCCGCGTCGAGGAAACACCATATATTTT
CDR3: CASSESPRRGNTIYF

size: .
length: 19
D: TRBD1
J: TRBJ2-4
V: TRBV28
DNA: TGTGCCAGCACTACTGCCGGGACAGGGTTCATCGGGACCAAAAACATTCAGTACTTC
CDR3: CASTTAGTGFIGTKNIQYF

size: .
length: 13
D: .
J: TRBJ1-1
V: TRBV10-3
DNA: TGTGCCATCAGTGGGACAGTCGGCACTGAAGCTTTCTTT
CDR3: CAISGTVGTEAFF

size: .
length: 18
D: TRBD2
J: TRBJ2-1
V: TRBV7-2
DNA: TGTGCCAGCAGCTTAGCAGGGACACTAGCGGGGTTGTACAATGAGCAGTTCTTC
CDR3: CASSLAGTLAGLYNEQFF